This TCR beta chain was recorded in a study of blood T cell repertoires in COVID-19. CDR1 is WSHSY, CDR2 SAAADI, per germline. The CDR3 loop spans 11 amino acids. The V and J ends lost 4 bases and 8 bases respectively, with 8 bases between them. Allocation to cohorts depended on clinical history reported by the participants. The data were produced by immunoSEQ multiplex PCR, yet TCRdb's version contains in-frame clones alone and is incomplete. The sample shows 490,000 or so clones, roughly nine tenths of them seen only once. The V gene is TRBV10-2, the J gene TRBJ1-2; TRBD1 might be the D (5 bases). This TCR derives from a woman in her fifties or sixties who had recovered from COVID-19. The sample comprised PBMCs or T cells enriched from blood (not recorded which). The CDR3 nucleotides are TGCGCCAGCAGTGCAGGGCTCGGCTACACCTTC. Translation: CASSAGLGYTF.